The 4 T cell receptor beta chains in this list originate from one sample, sequenced in a study of blood T cell repertoires in COVID-19. Profiled with immunoSEQ multiplex PCR; TCRdb holds only in-frame clones, not every one. The repertoire includes around 200,000 clones, about 86% of them detected once, and 3.5% to 4.5% sits in the top ten. The sample consisted of peripheral blood. The receptors come from a man aged 18-30 years with active or convalescent COVID-19.

In its sample, this clone was seen once. The chain has TRBV14 and TRBJ2-3, with D maybe TRBD1 (5 bases). Germline CDR1 and CDR2: SGHDN and FVKESK. The CDR3 contains 14 residues. Trimming removed 1 base from V and 5 bases from J, with 10 bases in between. The DNA of the CDR3 is TGTGCCAGCAGCCAAGTCAGGGAAGTAGATACGCAGTATTTT. This encodes CASSQVREVDTQYF.

This clone was observed a few times. This chain connects TRBV9 to TRBJ1-1, with 9 nucleotides matching TRBD1. J gave up 5 bases and V 7 bases, and 6 bases lay outside the gene matches. This CDR3 comprises 13 residues. Germline V gene lookup returns CDR1 SGDLS and CDR2 YYNGEE. As DNA, the CDR3 is TGTGCCAGCGTTCCCGGGACAGGGACTGAAGCTTTCTTT. This sequence encodes CASVPGTGTEAFF.

The chain carries TRBV28 and TRBJ1-6; 10 nucleotides line up with TRBD1. V shed 5 bases, J shed 10 bases, and the junction held 5 bases outside the gene matches. Germline V CDR1 and CDR2: MDHEN, SYDVKM. The CDR3 has 14 amino acids. The CDR3 is CASSTGTGVSPLHF. The CDR3 coding sequence is TGTGCCAGCAGTACCGGGACAGGGGTCTCACCCCTCCACTTT.

The chain uses TRBV28 and TRBJ2-7; TRBD2 aligns across 11 bases. Trimming cost V 8 bases and J 4 bases; bases outside gene matches: 22. Germline loops: CDR1 MDHEN, CDR2 SYDVKM. The CDR3 is 19 amino acids. The CDR3 region has the DNA TGTGCCAGCTCCACCTTTCTAGCGGGGGGCTCCCCGTCCTTGTACGAGCAGTACGTC. Protein: CASSTFLAGGSPSLYEQYV.